The next 23 T cell receptor beta chains were all read from a single sample in a study of T cell repertoires in aging, cancer and after chemotherapy (dated by TCRdb to between 2019 and 2020). Instead of sorted cells or RNA, genomic DNA extracted from peripheral blood served as the source for amplifying TCR beta rearrangements. Sequenced on an Illumina MiSeq. Rearranged TRB sequences spanning V, D and J segments were amplified in a multiplex touch-down PCR with a mixed TRB-A/B primer pool. TCRdb passed the public sequencing reads through fastp at Q25 and MiXCR, retaining productive beta sequences. Rows with a matching CDR3 protein are joined into one entry that keeps the most common DNA and genes. The sample data list some 8,000 distinct CDR3 sequences, and about 29% of these were observed just once. The ten largest account for roughly a tenth of the sample. The sequencing input was blood. The source is a human donor in good health.

The V call is TRBV19, the J call TRBJ1-5; 7 bases are a match to TRBD1. The length of the CDR3 is 18 residues. The V gene's germline CDR1 is LNHDA and CDR2 SQIVND (reference sequence). V was pared by 5 bases and J by 0 bases, with 13 bases of the junction left unmatched. As DNA, the CDR3 is TGTGCCAGTAGTCCACAATCGGGACAGTCCTATAGCAATCAGCCCCAGCATTTT. Residues: CASSPQSGQSYSNQPQHF.

This clonotype came up a few times. This rearrangement joins TRBV27 to TRBJ1-2; a weak D match, TRBD1 (5 bases). Germline V gene data show CDR1 as MNHEY and CDR2 as SMNVEV (reference sequence). V lost 5 bases and J 3 bases, leaving 10 bases between the germline ends. The CDR3 has 13 amino acids. The CDR3 nucleotides are TGTGCCAGCAGTACCGGGACCCACTATGGCTACACCTTC. This sequence encodes CASSTGTHYGYTF.

In this sample, this clonotype turned up a few times. CDR3 sequence reads: CASTTRRGRVSEQYF. CDR3 DNA: TGTGCCAGCACCACGCGGAGGGGGCGAGTCTCCGAGCAGTACTTC. The gene calls are TRBV6-5 and TRBJ2-7; a weak D match, TRBD1 (7 bases). The CDR3 spans 15 residues. Trimming pared 7 bases from V and 6 bases from J, leaving 22 bases between. The germline V gene encodes CDR1 MNHEY and CDR2 SVGAGI.

This clonotype turned up a few times. This rearrangement joins TRBV6-1 to TRBJ2-7, with TRBD1 identical over 9 bases. The CDR3 has 13 residues. V dropped 7 bases and J dropped 4; count of bases not matched to a gene: 5. Germline lookup yields CDR1 MNHNS and CDR2 SASEGT. Here the CDR3 reads CASTGTGLYEQYF. CDR3 sequence (DNA): TGTGCCAGCACCGGGACAGGGTTGTACGAGCAGTACTTC.

By share, this clonotype ranks as medium-sized. The V call is TRBV6-6, the J call TRBJ1-6; 7 nucleotides line up with TRBD1. Germline-derived CDR1 and CDR2 are MNHNY and SVGAGI (reference sequence). The CDR3 consists of 14 residues. The V and J ends lost 6 bases and 6 bases, in that order; junction bases with no gene match: 5. The CDR3 loop reads CASSQGQLNSPLHF. In DNA form, the CDR3 reads TGTGCCAGCAGCCAGGGACAGCTTAATTCACCCCTCCACTTT.

The table lists this clonotype with a few counts. The V and J genes are TRBV18 and TRBJ2-5; D is unresolved. The CDR3 loop spans 12 amino acids. The germline CDR1 and CDR2 sequences are KGHSH and LQKENI. Trimming pared 4 bases from V and 3 bases from J, leaving 6 bases between. CDR3 amino acids: CASSLSKETQYF. The CDR3 bases are TGTGCCAGCTCACTATCTAAAGAGACCCAGTACTTC.

The CDR3 here is CASSPSPGQGYGYTF. Here the CDR3 DNA reads TGTGCCAGCAGCCCTAGCCCCGGACAGGGCTATGGCTACACCTTC. V usage is TRBV7-2 and J usage is TRBJ1-2; 8 bases line up with TRBD1. Losses at the gene ends were 5 bases for V and 4 bases for J; bases not matched to a gene: 9. From germline, CDR1 is SGHTA and CDR2 FQGNSA. The CDR3 has 15 amino acids.

The table lists this clonotype with a few counts. The chain carries TRBV15 and TRBJ2-5; 8 bases are a match to TRBD2. The CDR3 length is 15 residues. Trimming took 5 bases from V and 2 from J; bases not matched to a gene: 7. Germline loops: CDR1 LNHNV, CDR2 YYDKDF (reference sequence). The CDR3 coding sequence is TGTGCCACCAGCTCCCGACGGGGGGGGCAAGAGACCCAGTACTTC. It specifies CATSSRRGGQETQYF.

With regard to this clonotype: Germline and junction disagree at one end, which may indicate a read error. CDR3 sequence: CASSQDLYNEQFF. The CDR3 DNA is TGCGCCAGCAGCCAAGATCTCTACAATGAGCAGTTCTTC. The chain uses TRBV5-6 and TRBJ2-1; D is unclear. Per the germline V gene, CDR1 is SGHDT and CDR2 is YYEEEE. The CDR3 consists of 13 residues.

The CDR3 nucleotides are TGTGCCACCGGTAGGCGGGGGTGGGGTACAGATACGCAGTATTTT. Protein: CATGRRGWGTDTQYF. The chain combines TRBV24-1 with TRBJ2-3; 7 bases agree with TRBD2. The J segment lost 3 bases and the V segment lost 9 bases, leaving 11 bases of the junction unmatched. This CDR3 region has 15 residues. Germline values: CDR1 KGHDR, CDR2 SFDVKD.

The table lists this clonotype with a few counts. The rearrangement uses TRBV11-2 and TRBJ2-3, with TRBD2 matching 7 bases. Germline V gene lookup returns CDR1 SGHAT and CDR2 FQNNGV. The CDR3 loop spans 16 amino acids. The V and J ends lost 5 bases and 6 bases, in that order; junction bases with no gene match: 14. CDR3 sequence (DNA): TGTGCCAGCAGCATCCAAAGGATGGGGGGGATGGATACGCAGTATTTT. This sequence encodes CASSIQRMGGMDTQYF.

By share of the sample, this clonotype is medium-sized. The CDR3 reads CASSTSVAQDNEKLFF. The CDR3 DNA reads TGTGCCAGTAGTACCTCGGTGGCACAGGATAATGAAAAACTGTTTTTT. The chain combines TRBV19 with TRBJ1-4, with D tentatively TRBD1 (5 bases). This CDR3 contains 16 residues. The germline V and J ends were trimmed by 4 bases and 4 bases, with 16 bases remaining between them. Germline assignment: CDR1 LNHDA and CDR2 SQIVND (reference sequence).

In nucleotides, the CDR3 is TGTGCCAGCCGGGGGGCAGGACTAGTCTCCACCGGGGAGCTGTTTTTT. This translates into CASRGAGLVSTGELFF. The rearrangement joins TRBV7-9 to TRBJ2-2, with a possible D match to TRBD2 (7 bases). Germline assignment: CDR1 SEHNR and CDR2 FQNEAQ (reference sequence). CDR3 length equals 16 residues. V was pared by 8 bases and J by 4 bases, with 20 bases between. Supplemented by reference TRBV7-9 and TRBJ2-2, the full variable domain reads DTGVSQNPRHKITKRGQNVTFRCDPISEHNRLYWYRQTLGQGPEFLTYFQNEAQLEKSRLLSDRFSAERPKGSFSTLEIQRTEQGDSAMYLCASRGAGLVSTGELFFGEGSRLTVL.

This clonotype showed up just a few times. This rearrangement joins TRBV19 to TRBJ1-2; possibly TRBD1 for D (5 bases). CDR3 length: 16 amino acids. Looked up from germline, CDR1 is LNHDA and CDR2 is SQIVND (reference sequence). Trimming removed 6 bases from V and 3 bases from J, with 20 bases in between. This chain's CDR3 is CASSPLPGGPDYGYTF. The CDR3 nucleotides read TGTGCCAGTAGCCCGCTACCCGGGGGTCCAGACTATGGCTACACCTTC.

In this sample, this clonotype turned up a few times. This chain links TRBV5-6 with TRBJ1-1, with 8 bases that match TRBD1. V lost 5 bases and J lost 8; bases outside the gene matches: 11. Per the germline V gene, CDR1 is SGHDT and CDR2 is YYEEEE. This CDR3 has 14 amino acids. The CDR3 DNA follows: TGTGCCAGCAGTAAACAGGGGGTCCCCGCAGAAGCTTTCTTT. Amino acid sequence: CASSKQGVPAEAFF.

The gene calls are TRBV15 and TRBJ2-4; a weak D match, TRBD2 (6 bases). V lost 0 bases to trimming and J lost 0 bases, with 15 bases between them. Germline V gene lookup returns CDR1 LNHNV and CDR2 YYDKDF (reference sequence). The CDR3 runs to 18 residues. The CDR3 reads CATSRDRVTSLAKNIQYF. The CDR3 coding sequence is TGTGCCACCAGCAGAGATCGAGTTACTAGCTTAGCCAAAAACATTCAGTACTTC.

This sequence joins TRBV10-3 and TRBJ1-1; D possibly corresponds to TRBD1 (6 bases). The CDR3 runs 14 residues. Germline values: CDR1 ENHRY, CDR2 SYGVKD. V lost 2 bases, J lost 4 bases, and 11 bases lay in between. The CDR3 DNA sequence: TGTGCCATCAGTGAGGAACAGGGTTTCACTGAAGCTTTCTTT. Translation: CAISEEQGFTEAFF.

V gene TRBV20-1 combines with J gene TRBJ2-3, with unresolved D. Germline CDR1 is DFQATT and CDR2 is SNEGSKA (reference sequence). The CDR3 runs to 15 residues. V was shortened by 6 bases and J by 1 base, with 17 bases between the two germline ends. In DNA form, the CDR3 reads TGCAGTGCCCCCCCGAGGAACTTCGGCACAGATACGCAGTATTTT. It translates to CSAPPRNFGTDTQYF.

By share of the sample, this clonotype is medium-sized. The J gene is TRBJ2-7, the V gene TRBV19; D not resolved. Germline V gives CDR1 LNHDA, CDR2 SQIVND (reference sequence). The CDR3 is 14 residues long. Trimming took off 0 bases at V and 0 bases at J, with 6 bases between the two ends. The CDR3 region is CASSIDSLSYEQYF. The CDR3 coding sequence is TGTGCCAGTAGTATAGACAGCCTCTCCTACGAGCAGTACTTC.

This chain joins TRBV27 and TRBJ2-7; 10 bases are a match to TRBD2. CDR1 and CDR2 (germline): MNHEY, SMNVEV (reference sequence). The CDR3 spans 17 residues. J lost 6 bases, V lost 3 bases, and 14 bases had no gene match. CDR3 amino acids: CASSFSSGGRGTIEQYF. CDR3 nucleotide sequence: TGTGCCAGCAGTTTTTCTAGCGGGGGTAGGGGCACCATCGAGCAGTACTTC.

This clonotype ranks as medium-sized. The chain combines TRBV5-5 with TRBJ2-2; D ambiguous. Trimming shortened V by 0 bases and J by 5 bases, and 8 bases separated the two germline ends. Germline V lookup: CDR1 SGHKS, CDR2 YYEKEE (reference sequence). The CDR3 covers 14 residues. The CDR3 sequence: CASSLAIVTGELFF. Written as DNA, the CDR3 is TGTGCCAGCAGCTTGGCCATAGTAACCGGGGAGCTGTTTTTT.

This clonotype was seen a few times. The rearrangement joins TRBV30 to TRBJ1-2, with D unclear. Trimming pared 4 bases from V and 6 bases from J, leaving 12 bases between. The CDR3 spans 12 residues. Per germline, CDR1 GTSNPN and CDR2 SVGIG (reference sequence). CDR3 nucleotide sequence: TGTGCCTGGACCGGGGATTTGAATGGCTACACCTTC. Its translation: CAWTGDLNGYTF.

The chain carries TRBV10-3 and TRBJ2-7; 10 positions agree with TRBD1. The germline V gene has CDR1 ENHRY and CDR2 SYGVKD. The CDR3 spans 16 residues. The V gene end was trimmed by 7 bases and the J gene end by 7 bases; junction bases not matched to a gene: 16. The CDR3 bases are TGTGCCATCACTTCAACGACCGGGACAGGGGTGGGTGAGCAGTACTTC. It yields the protein CAITSTTGTGVGEQYF.